This T cell receptor beta chain was observed in a study of blood T cell repertoires in COVID-19. TCRdb's copy holds only in-frame clones and misses some; the assay was immunoSEQ multiplex PCR. The sample yields 250,000 to 300,000 clones, almost 85% seen once. Germline assignment: CDR1 MDHEN and CDR2 SYDVKM. The V gene end was trimmed by 6 bases and the J gene end by 0 bases; junction bases not matched to a gene: 7. This CDR3 has 15 amino acids. The source is a man aged 45 to 65 with active or convalescent COVID-19. V gene TRBV28 combines with J gene TRBJ1-2; TRBD1 matches at 7 bases. Material for sequencing was peripheral blood. The CDR3 loop reads CASSGQVPANYGYTF. CDR3 sequence (DNA): TGTGCCAGCAGCGGACAGGTCCCAGCTAACTATGGCTACACCTTC.